Sequencing of this TCR beta chain was carried out in a study of CD4+ T cells in melanoma (dated by TCRdb to between 2021 and 2024). Study-wide context: The study investigated neoantigen-specific CD4+ T cells in human melanoma.

The donors were melanoma patients. What the study reported, not specific to this receptor: The report described a correlation between neoantigen-specific CD4+ T cells and the function of CD8+ T cells, macrophages and B cells. Neoantigen-specific CD4+ T cells in melanoma were reported to show diverse differentiation states.

Worth noting for this clone: Its antigen has not been determined. No quality values exist for individual bases; no much larger clone is one base distant.

The library was made by the immunoSEQ multiplex PCR assay. Here the immuneACCESS table is served through TCRdb, limited to in-frame sequences with V and J called. Missing clones are a known gap in these copies; in checked studies unresolved V genes cover under half, and the rest lacks a known reason. Recorded for this sample are some 15,000 clones; approximately 88% of them occurred a single time. The ten largest clones capture about 6.4% of the sample. V drops 5 bases and J drops 5 bases, leaving 15 bases in between. The germline V gene (reference sequence) sets CDR1 to SEHNR and CDR2 to FQNEAQ. Reading from cysteine to phenylalanine, the CDR3 counts 14 amino acids. The sequence is cut down to CDR3 DNA, 42 bases in frame from base 1.

The chain was built from TRBV7-9 and TRBJ2-5; the D gene is not confidently resolved. The material sequenced was cells from a culture (not recorded whether cultured in vitro). The TCR sequence derives from a human donor with melanoma. The CDR3 loop reads CASSQGNLVETQYF. The DNA sequence is given as TGTGCCAGCAGCCAAGGGAATTTAGTGGAGACCCAGTACTTC.